This TCR beta chain was observed in a study of T-cell memory formation after mild COVID-19. Looking at the study overall: Largely donor-specific TCR clusters were found. Study outcomes and limitations: Whereas later expanders leaned CD4+, clones contracting day 15 to 85 showed a balanced CD4/CD8 makeup. Clones that contracted clustered mainly in CM and EM if CD4+ and in EMRA if CD8+.

The J segment lost 9 bases and the V segment lost 5 bases, leaving 11 bases of the junction unmatched. This CDR3 has 15 residues. As for this clonotype: Antigen: not known.

TCRdb redid the calling of the 5' RACE reads with MiXCR, one entry per CDR3 protein. The sample yields 55,000 to 75,000 distinct CDR3 sequences, 25% to 35% seen once. The chain carries TRBV12-3 or TRBV12-4 and TRBJ2-3, with 10 bases identical to TRBD1. The clonotype originates from a man aged 18 to 35 who had mild COVID-19 (a few samples of this study predate the infection). Cell type and time point are not known. Sample: PBMCs or a T cell subset sorted from them (not recorded which). The CDR3 reads CASSGDRGSSGTQYF. The DNA for the CDR3 is TGTGCCAGCAGTGGGGACAGGGGCTCGTCTGGAACGCAGTATTTT.